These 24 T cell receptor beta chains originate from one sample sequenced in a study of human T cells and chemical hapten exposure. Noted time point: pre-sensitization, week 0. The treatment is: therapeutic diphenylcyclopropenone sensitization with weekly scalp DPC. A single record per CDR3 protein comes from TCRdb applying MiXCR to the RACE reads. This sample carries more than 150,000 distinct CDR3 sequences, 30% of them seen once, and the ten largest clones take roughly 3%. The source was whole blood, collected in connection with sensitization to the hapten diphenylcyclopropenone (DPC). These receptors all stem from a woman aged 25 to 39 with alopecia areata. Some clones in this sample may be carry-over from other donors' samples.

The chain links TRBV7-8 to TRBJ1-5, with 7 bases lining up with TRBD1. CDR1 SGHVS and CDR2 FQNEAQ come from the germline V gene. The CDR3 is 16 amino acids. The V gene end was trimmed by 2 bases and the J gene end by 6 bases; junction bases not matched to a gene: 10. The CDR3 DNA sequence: TGTGCCAGCAGCTTATTGGCCAGGACAGGTGGTCAGCCCCAGCATTTT. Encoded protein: CASSLLARTGGQPQHF. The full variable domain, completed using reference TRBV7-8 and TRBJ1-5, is GAGVSQSPRYKVAKRGQDVALRCDPISGHVSLFWYQQALGQGPEFLTYFQNEAQLDKSGLPSDRFFAERPEGSVSTLKIQRTQQEDSAVYLCASSLLARTGGQPQHFGDGTRLSIL.

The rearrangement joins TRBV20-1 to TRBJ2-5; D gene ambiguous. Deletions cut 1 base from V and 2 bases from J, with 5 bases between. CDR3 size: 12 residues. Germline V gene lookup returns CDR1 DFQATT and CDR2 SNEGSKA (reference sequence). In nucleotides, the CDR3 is TGCAGTGCTAGAGTAGGGCAAGAGACCCAGTACTTC. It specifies CSARVGQETQYF.

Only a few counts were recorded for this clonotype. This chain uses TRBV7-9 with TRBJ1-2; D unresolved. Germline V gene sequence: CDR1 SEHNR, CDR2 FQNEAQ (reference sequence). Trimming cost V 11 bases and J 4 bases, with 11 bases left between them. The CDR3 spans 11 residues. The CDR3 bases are TGTGCCCTCTTAGCAGCCTATGGCTACACCTTC. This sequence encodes CALLAAYGYTF.

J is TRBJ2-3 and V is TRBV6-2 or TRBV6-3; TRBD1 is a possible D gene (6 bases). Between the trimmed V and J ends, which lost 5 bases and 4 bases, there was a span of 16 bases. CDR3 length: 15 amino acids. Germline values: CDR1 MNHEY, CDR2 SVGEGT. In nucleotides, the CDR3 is TGTGCCAGCAGTGACACAGGGTATCACGCAGATACGCAGTATTTT. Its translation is CASSDTGYHADTQYF.

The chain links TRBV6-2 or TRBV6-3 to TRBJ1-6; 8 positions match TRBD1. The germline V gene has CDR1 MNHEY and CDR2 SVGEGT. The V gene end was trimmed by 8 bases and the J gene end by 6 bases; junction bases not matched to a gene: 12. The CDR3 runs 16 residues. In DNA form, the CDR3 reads TGTGCCAGCGGCGACAGGGGCGGAATGACTAATTCACCCCTCCACTTT. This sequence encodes CASGDRGGMTNSPLHF.

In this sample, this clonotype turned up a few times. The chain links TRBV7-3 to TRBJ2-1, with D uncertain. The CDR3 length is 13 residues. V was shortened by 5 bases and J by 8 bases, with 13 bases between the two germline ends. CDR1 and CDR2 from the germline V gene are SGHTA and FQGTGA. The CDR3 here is CASSATRSHEQFF. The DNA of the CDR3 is TGTGCCAGCAGCGCCACCAGGTCCCATGAGCAGTTCTTC.

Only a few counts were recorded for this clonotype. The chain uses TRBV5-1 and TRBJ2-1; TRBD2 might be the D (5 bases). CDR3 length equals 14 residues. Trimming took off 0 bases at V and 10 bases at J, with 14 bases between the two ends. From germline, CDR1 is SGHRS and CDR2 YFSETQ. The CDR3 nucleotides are TGCGCCAGCAGCTTGGGGGCGGGTCGAAACGAGCAGTTCTTC. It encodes CASSLGAGRNEQFF.

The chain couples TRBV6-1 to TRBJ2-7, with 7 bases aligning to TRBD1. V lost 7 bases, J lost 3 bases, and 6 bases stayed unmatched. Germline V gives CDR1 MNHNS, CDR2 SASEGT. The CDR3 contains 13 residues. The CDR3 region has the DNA TGTGCCAGCACGACAGGGTGGGTCTACGAGCAGTACTTC. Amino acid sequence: CASTTGWVYEQYF.

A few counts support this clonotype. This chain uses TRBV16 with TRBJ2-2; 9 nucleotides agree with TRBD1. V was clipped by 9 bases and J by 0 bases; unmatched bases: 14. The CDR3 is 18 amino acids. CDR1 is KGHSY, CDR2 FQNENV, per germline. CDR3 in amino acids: CASRFSYGQGTNTGELFF. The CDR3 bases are TGTGCCAGTCGATTCTCCTACGGACAGGGGACGAACACCGGGGAGCTGTTTTTT.

The CDR3 region has the DNA TGTGCCAGCAGTTTATTTAAGCGGGGGGTCACAGAGCAGTTCTTC. Translated: CASSLFKRGVTEQFF. The V gene is TRBV28, the J gene TRBJ2-1, with 9 nucleotides matching TRBD2. The V gene's germline CDR1 is MDHEN and CDR2 SYDVKM. Losses at the gene ends were 1 base for V and 10 bases for J; bases not matched to a gene: 8. The CDR3 has 15 residues.

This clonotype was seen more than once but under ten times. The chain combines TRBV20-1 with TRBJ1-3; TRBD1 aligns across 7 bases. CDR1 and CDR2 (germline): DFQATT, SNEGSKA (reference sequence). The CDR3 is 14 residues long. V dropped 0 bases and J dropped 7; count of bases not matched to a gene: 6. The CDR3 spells CSAREGTGENTIYF. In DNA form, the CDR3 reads TGCAGTGCTAGAGAAGGAACAGGGGAGAACACCATATATTTT.

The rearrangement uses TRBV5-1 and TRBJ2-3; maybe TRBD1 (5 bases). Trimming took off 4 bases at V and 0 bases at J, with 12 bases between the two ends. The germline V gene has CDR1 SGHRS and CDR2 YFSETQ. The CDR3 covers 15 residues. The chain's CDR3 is CASSPTTASTDTQYF. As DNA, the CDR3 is TGCGCCAGCAGCCCGACGACAGCTAGCACAGATACGCAGTATTTT.

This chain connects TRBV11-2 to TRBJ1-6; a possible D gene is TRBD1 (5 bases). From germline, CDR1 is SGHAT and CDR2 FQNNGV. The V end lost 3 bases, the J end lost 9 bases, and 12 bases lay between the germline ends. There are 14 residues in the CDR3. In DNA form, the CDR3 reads TGTGCCAGCAGCTTTCCAGGGAGTGGTTCACCCCTCCACTTT. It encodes CASSFPGSGSPLHF.

The CDR3 DNA reads TGTGCCAGAAGCTTGGCTTTAATTAGAGACAGGGCGGTTTCACCCCTCCACTTT. It encodes CARSLALIRDRAVSPLHF. The chain couples TRBV5-3 to TRBJ1-6; 7 positions match TRBD1. Being an ORF, TRBV5-3 has a function that is uncertain. Trimming removed 0 bases from V and 9 bases from J; junction bases left unmatched: 15. There are 18 residues in the CDR3.

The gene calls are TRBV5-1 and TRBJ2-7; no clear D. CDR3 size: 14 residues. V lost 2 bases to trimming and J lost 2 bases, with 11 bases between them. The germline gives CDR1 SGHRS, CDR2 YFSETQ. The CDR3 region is CASSLTVTTYEQYF. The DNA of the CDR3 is TGCGCCAGCAGCTTAACAGTCACCACCTACGAGCAGTACTTC.

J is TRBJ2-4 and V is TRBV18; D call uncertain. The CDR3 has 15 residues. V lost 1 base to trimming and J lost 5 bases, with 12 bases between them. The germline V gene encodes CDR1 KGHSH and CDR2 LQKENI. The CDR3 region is CASSPHPGPENIQYF. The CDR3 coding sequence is TGTGCCAGCTCACCACATCCGGGCCCCGAAAACATTCAGTACTTC.

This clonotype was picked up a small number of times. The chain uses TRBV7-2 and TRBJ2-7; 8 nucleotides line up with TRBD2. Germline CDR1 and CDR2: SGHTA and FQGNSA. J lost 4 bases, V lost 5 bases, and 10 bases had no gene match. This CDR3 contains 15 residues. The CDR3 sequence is CASSNGAGGRYEQYF. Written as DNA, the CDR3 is TGTGCCAGCAGCAACGGGGCGGGGGGAAGGTACGAGCAGTACTTC.

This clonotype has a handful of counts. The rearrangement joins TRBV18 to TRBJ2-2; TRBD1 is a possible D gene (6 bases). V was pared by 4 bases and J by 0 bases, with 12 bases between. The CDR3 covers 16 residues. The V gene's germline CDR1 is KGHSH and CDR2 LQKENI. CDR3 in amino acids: CASSRRQDANTGELFF. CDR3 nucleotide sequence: TGTGCCAGCTCACGCAGACAGGACGCGAACACCGGGGAGCTGTTTTTT.

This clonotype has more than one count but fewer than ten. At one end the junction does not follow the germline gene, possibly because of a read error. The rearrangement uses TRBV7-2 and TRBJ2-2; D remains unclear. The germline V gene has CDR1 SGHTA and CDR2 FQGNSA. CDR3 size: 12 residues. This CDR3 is CAISHNTGELFF. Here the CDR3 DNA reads TGTGCCATCAGCCACAACACCGGGGAGCTGTTTTTT. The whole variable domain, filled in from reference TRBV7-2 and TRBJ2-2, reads GAGVSQSPSNKVTEKGKDVELRCDPISGHTALYWYRQSLGQGLEFLIYFQGNSAPDKSGLPSDRFSAERTGGSVSTLTIQRTQQEDSAVYLCAISHNTGELFFGEGSRLTVL.

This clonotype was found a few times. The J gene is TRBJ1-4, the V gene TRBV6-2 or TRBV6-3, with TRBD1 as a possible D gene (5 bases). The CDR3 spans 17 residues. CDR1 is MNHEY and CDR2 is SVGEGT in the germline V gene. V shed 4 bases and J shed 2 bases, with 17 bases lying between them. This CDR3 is CASSLRGTHGTNEKLFF. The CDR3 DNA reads TGTGCCAGCAGTTTACGAGGGACGCACGGGACTAATGAAAAACTGTTTTTT.

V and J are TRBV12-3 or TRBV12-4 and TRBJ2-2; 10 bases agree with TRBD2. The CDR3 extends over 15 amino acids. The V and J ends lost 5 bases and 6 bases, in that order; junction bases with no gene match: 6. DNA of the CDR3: TGTGCCAGCAGTCCCAAGCGGGAGGGCTCCGGGGAGCTGTTTTTT. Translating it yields CASSPKREGSGELFF.

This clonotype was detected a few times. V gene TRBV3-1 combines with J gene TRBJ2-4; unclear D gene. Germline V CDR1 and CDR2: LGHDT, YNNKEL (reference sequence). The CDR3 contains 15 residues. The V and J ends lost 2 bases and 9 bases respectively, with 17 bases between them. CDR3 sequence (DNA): TGTGCCAGCAGCCAAAAGGTTGGCATCCATGGCATTCAGTACTTC. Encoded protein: CASSQKVGIHGIQYF.

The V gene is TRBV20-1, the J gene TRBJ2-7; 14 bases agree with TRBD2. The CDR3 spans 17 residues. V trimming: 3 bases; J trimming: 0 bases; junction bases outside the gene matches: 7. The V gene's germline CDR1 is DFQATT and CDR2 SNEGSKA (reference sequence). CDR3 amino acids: CSASSGTSGRTSYEQYF. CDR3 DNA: TGCAGTGCTAGCAGCGGGACTAGCGGGAGAACCTCCTACGAGCAGTACTTC.

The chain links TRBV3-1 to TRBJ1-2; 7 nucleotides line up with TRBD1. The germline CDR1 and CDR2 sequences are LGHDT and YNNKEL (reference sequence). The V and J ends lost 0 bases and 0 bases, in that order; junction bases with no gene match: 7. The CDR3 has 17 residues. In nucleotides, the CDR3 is TGTGCCAGCAGCCAAGATTCCCCAGGGACAGCTAACTATGGCTACACCTTC. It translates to CASSQDSPGTANYGYTF. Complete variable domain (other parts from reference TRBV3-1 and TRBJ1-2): DTAVSQTPKYLVTQMGNDKSIKCEQNLGHDTMYWYKQDSKKFLKIMFSYNNKELIINETVPNRFSPKSPDKAHLNLHINSLELGDSAVYFCASSQDSPGTANYGYTFGSGTRLTVV.